The text below deals with one T cell receptor (beta chain). The data derive from a study of blood T cell repertoires in COVID-19. The CDR3 has 13 amino acids. CDR1 and CDR2 from the germline V gene are MGHDK and SYGVNS. V was clipped by 3 bases and J by 4 bases, with 6 bases between them. Original handling: Amplification with reference gene primers provided the estimates of nucleated cell counts. Sequencing was performed with immunoSEQ multiplex PCR; in TCRdb, only in-frame clones are kept and a portion is missing. Clonal size and the V and J genes are those of that table, whereas D and trimming came from the DNA. Of approximately 300,000 clones in the sample, 90% to 95% are singletons; the top ten hold around 4.2%.

Sequences were obtained from PBMCs or T cells enriched from blood (not recorded which). This chain links TRBV25-1 with TRBJ1-4; D gene uncertain. The TCR sequence derives from a woman in her twenties or thirties who had been exposed to COVID-19. For the CDR3, the DNA is TGTGCCAGCAGTGACTACTATAATGAAAAACTGTTTTTT. Encoded protein: CASSDYYNEKLFF.